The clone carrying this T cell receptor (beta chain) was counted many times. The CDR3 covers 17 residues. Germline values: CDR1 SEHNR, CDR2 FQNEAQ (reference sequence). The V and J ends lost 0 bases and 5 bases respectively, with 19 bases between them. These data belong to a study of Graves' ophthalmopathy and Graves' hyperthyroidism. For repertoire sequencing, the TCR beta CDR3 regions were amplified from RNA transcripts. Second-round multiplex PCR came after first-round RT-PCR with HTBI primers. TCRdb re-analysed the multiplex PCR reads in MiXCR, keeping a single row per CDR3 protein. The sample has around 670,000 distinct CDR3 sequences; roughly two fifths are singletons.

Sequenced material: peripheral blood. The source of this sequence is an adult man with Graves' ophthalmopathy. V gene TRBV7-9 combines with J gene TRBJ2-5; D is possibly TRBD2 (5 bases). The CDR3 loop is CASSLAPSSTSWETQYF. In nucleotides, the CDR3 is TGTGCCAGCAGCTTAGCGCCGAGCTCCACTAGTTGGGAGACCCAGTACTTC.